A selection of T cell receptor beta chains follows, all from one sample in a study of radiation and T cells in renal cell carcinoma. Using immunoSEQ multiplex PCR, the repertoire was profiled, and TCRdb retains in-frame clones only, with some absent. Seen here are about 91,000 clones, about four fifths observed once, and the top ten hold 5% to 8%. Specimen: blood, collected from a patient whose treatment included radiotherapy and nephrectomy. These receptors were collected from a man aged 60 to 69 with renal cell carcinoma. Each CDR3 is given with its conserved first and last residue. The D gene is left open where the match is weak. Expanded clones get a size class; other rows say once, few or many, or leave the size out.

clone_size,v_call,d_call,j_call,cdr3_nt,cdr3_aa
NA,TRBV6-1,TRBD1,TRBJ1-5,TGTGCCAGCAGCTCCGGACAGGGCAATCAGCCCCAGCATTTT,CASSSGQGNQPQHF
NA,TRBV4-3,TRBD2,TRBJ2-7,TGCGCCAGCAGCCCCGTAGCGGGAGAGGGATACGAGCAGTACTTC,CASSPVAGEGYEQYF
NA,TRBV25-1,NA,TRBJ2-2,TGTGCCAGCGGGGTAGTGGCCAACACCGGGGAGCTGTTTTTT,CASGVVANTGELFF
once,TRBV7-3,TRBD2,TRBJ2-7,TGTGCCAGCAGCTTGGATGGGCAGCGGGGTAGGGAGCAGTACTTC,CASSLDGQRGREQYF
NA,TRBV5-5,TRBD1,TRBJ2-7,TGTGCCAGCAGCTTGGACAGGGGCTACGAGCAGTACTTC,CASSLDRGYEQYF
NA,TRBV6-5,NA,TRBJ2-1,TGTGCCAGCAGTTTGAATTTTAATGAGCAGTTCTTC,CASSLNFNEQFF
NA,TRBV5-6,NA,TRBJ1-4,TGTGCCAGCAGCTTGGACAACCGGGCCCTGTTTTTT,CASSLDNRALFF
NA,TRBV5-6,NA,TRBJ2-1,TGTGCCAGCAGCTTGGCGGCACGCCGCTCCGAGCAGTTCTTC,CASSLAARRSEQFF
NA,TRBV5-4,TRBD2,TRBJ2-1,TGTGCCAGCAGCTTGAATTTAGGCGGGAGGCGCTCCTACAATGAGCAGTTCTTC,CASSLNLGGRRSYNEQFF
NA,TRBV28,TRBD2,TRBJ2-7,TGTGCCAGCAGGCTATCGGGGGGATACGAGCAGTACTTC,CASRLSGGYEQYF
NA,TRBV7-8,TRBD1,TRBJ2-3,TGTGCCAGCAGCCTGGACAGGGGCACAGATACGCAGTATTTT,CASSLDRGTDTQYF
NA,TRBV6-5,TRBD2,TRBJ2-5,TGTGCCAGCACCGAAGCGGGAGAGGAGACCCAGTACTTC,CASTEAGEETQYF
NA,TRBV11-1,NA,TRBJ2-7,TGTGCCAGCAGCAAACAGACAGAGGCCTACGAGCAGTACTTC,CASSKQTEAYEQYF
NA,TRBV12-5,NA,TRBJ2-5,TGTGCTAGTGGTTTGGTATACGTCGTCCAAGAGACCCAGTACTTC,CASGLVYVVQETQYF
NA,TRBV29-1,TRBD1,TRBJ1-4,TGCAGCGTTGAGAGACAGGGGGCTGGAGAAAAACTGTTTTTT,CSVERQGAGEKLFF
NA,TRBV6-4,NA,TRBJ2-1,TGTGCCAGCAGTGTCGAGGTCGGAGGGGTTGAGCAGTTCTTC,CASSVEVGGVEQFF
NA,TRBV6-6,NA,TRBJ2-5,TGTGCCAGCAGTTACAATCAAGAGACCCAGTACTTC,CASSYNQETQYF
NA,TRBV5-1,TRBD1,TRBJ2-7,TGCGCCAGCAGAAAGGACAGGCAACTCTCCTACGAGCAGTACTTC,CASRKDRQLSYEQYF
NA,TRBV19,NA,TRBJ1-3,TGTGCCAGTATCCCCGTGGGTGGAAACACCATATATTTT,CASIPVGGNTIYF
once,TRBV29-1,NA,TRBJ1-2,TGCAGCGTTGAACATTCAGGGCGTGGCTACACCTTC,CSVEHSGRGYTF
NA,TRBV16,TRBD1,TRBJ2-7,TGTGCCAGCAGCCCACAGGGGGGTGACGAGCAGTACTTC,CASSPQGGDEQYF
NA,TRBV5-6,TRBD1,TRBJ2-7,TGTGCCAGCAGCTTTTGGACAGGGGAAATTTTCTACGAGCAGTACTTC,CASSFWTGEIFYEQYF
NA,TRBV7-9,NA,TRBJ2-1,TGTGCCAGCAGCTTAGCGGGAGACCACAATGAGCAGTTCTTC,CASSLAGDHNEQFF
NA,TRBV7-2,NA,TRBJ2-3,TGTGCCAGCAGCTTAGGTCTAGACCCAGATACGCAGTATTTT,CASSLGLDPDTQYF
NA,TRBV11-3,NA,TRBJ2-1,TGTGCCAGCAGCGAACAGGGTTGGGGGTATGAGCAGTTCTTC,CASSEQGWGYEQFF
NA,TRBV27,NA,TRBJ2-7,TGTGCCAGCAGTCTTTCACACGGAGCCCGTGGAGAGCAGTACTTC,CASSLSHGARGEQYF
NA,TRBV6-5,NA,TRBJ2-7,TGTGCCAGCAGTGGAGCGGGTACGGGCTACGAGCAGTACTTC,CASSGAGTGYEQYF
few,TRBV5-4,TRBD1,TRBJ1-3,TGTGCCAGCAGCTTGGGAGGCGACAGGGAATTCTCTGGAAACACCATATATTTT,CASSLGGDREFSGNTIYF
NA,TRBV19,NA,TRBJ2-3,TGTGCCAGTAGTATAGATCTTTACGGGAGAGGTACAGATACGCAGTATTTT,CASSIDLYGRGTDTQYF